The subject of this entry is one T cell receptor beta chain. This sample is part of a study of blood T cell repertoires in COVID-19. In the authors' methods: Estimates of nucleated cell counts were drawn from the amplification of reference gene primers. The protocol was immunoSEQ multiplex PCR, while the TCRdb copy is restricted to in-frame clones and leaves out a portion. V, J and clone size are those of that table, while D and trimming were read from the DNA. The table lists some 120,000 clones, 84% of them singletons. The sample comprised peripheral blood. This receptor was obtained from a woman under 40 who had recovered from COVID-19.

CDR3 nucleotides: TGCGCCAGCAGGTCCCTAGCGATAGAGACCCAGTACTTC. Protein product: CASRSLAIETQYF. V is TRBV5-1 and J is TRBJ2-5; D possibly corresponds to TRBD2 (6 bases). Trimming removed 5 bases at V and 4 bases at J, with 12 bases between. Germline CDR1 reads SGHRS; CDR2 reads YFSETQ. The CDR3 runs to 13 residues.